The entry below gives a single T cell receptor (beta chain) sequence along with its context. Its antigen is still unknown. This entry belongs to a study of breast tumors, draining lymph nodes, adjacent tissues. Notes on the study in general: Data only fit, rather than demonstrated, lymph node origin of most tumor T cells. Luminal-like breast cancer showed significantly greater tumor-nontumor repertoire similarity than basal-like breast cancer did. Tumor TCR diversity was below lymph nodes but above nontumor tissue. Findings are consistent with lymph node origin and intratumoral expansion of most tumor T cells.

TCRdb reprocessed the multiplex PCR reads with MiXCR, giving one entry per CDR3 protein. The table has about 130,000 distinct CDR3 sequences, 20% seen once; the top ten hold about 3.7%. Axillary draining lymph nodes of breast cancer patients supplied the node samples. The clonotype comes from a female donor with breast cancer. Some clones in this sample may be carry-over from other donors' samples. The sequenced sample consisted of axillary lymph node tissue.

The CDR3 DNA sequence: TGTGCCAGCAGCCGACAACTAGCGGGGGGCGACAATGAGCAGTTCTTC. Its protein product is CASSRQLAGGDNEQFF. The chain combines TRBV5-4 with TRBJ2-1; 12 bases align to TRBD2. This CDR3 is 16 amino acids long. The germline CDR1 and CDR2 sequences are SGHNT and YYREEE (reference sequence). The V segment lost 4 bases and the J segment 5 bases; nucleotides outside the gene matches: 7.